The 13 T cell receptor beta chains given below trace back to one sample, sequenced in a study of graft-versus-host responses after intestinal transplantation. Their recognized antigens are unknown. The method was immunoSEQ multiplex PCR; TCRdb's version includes in-frame clones alone and lacks a portion of them. Among 99,000 or so clones listed, under 95% were seen once. The material was unstimulated CD8+ T cells sorted from spleen or lymph node cells, obtained before transplant. Every receptor here comes from a human donor who was the organ donor for an intestinal transplant.

The chain couples TRBV10-3 to TRBJ2-7; TRBD1 is a possible D gene (5 bases). The CDR3 is made up of 17 amino acids. Germline CDR1 and CDR2: ENHRY and SYGVKD. The germline V and J ends were trimmed by 3 bases and 4 bases, with 22 bases remaining between them. The CDR3 spells CAISDFFLWQGGYEQYF. The CDR3 bases are TGTGCCATCAGTGATTTCTTCCTTTGGCAGGGTGGATACGAGCAGTACTTC.

This chain links TRBV7-8 with TRBJ2-1; D not resolved. This CDR3 comprises 13 residues. From germline, CDR1 is SGHVS and CDR2 FQNEAQ. Trimming took 0 bases from V and 9 from J, leaving 9 bases between them. The CDR3 spells CASSLAAPSEQFF. The DNA for the CDR3 is TGTGCCAGCAGCTTAGCCGCACCTAGTGAGCAGTTCTTC.

This sequence joins TRBV9 and TRBJ1-2, with 9 positions matching TRBD1. After removal of 5 bases from V and 4 bases from J, the junction contained 3 bases not matched to a gene. Germline loops: CDR1 SGDLS, CDR2 YYNGEE. The CDR3 runs 13 residues. As DNA, the CDR3 is TGTGCCAGCAGGGGGGACAGGGTCTATGGCTACACCTTC. It yields the protein CASRGDRVYGYTF.

The gene calls are TRBV4-1 and TRBJ2-1, with 11 bases fitting TRBD2. V was clipped by 1 base and J by 5 bases; unmatched bases: 10. Germline lookup yields CDR1 MGHRA and CDR2 YSYEKL. CDR3 length equals 18 residues. CDR3: CASSQVSGTSGIDNEQFF. CDR3 sequence (DNA): TGCGCCAGCAGCCAAGTATCCGGGACTAGCGGTATAGACAATGAGCAGTTCTTC.

The chain joins TRBV5-6 to TRBJ2-3, with D possibly being TRBD1 (5 bases). CDR1 is SGHDT and CDR2 is YYEEEE in the germline V gene. The CDR3 is 13 residues long. Deletions cut 3 bases from V and 2 bases from J, with 7 bases between. The CDR3 bases are TGTGCCAGCAGCTCCAGGGCCACAGATACGCAGTATTTT. As protein: CASSSRATDTQYF.

This clone was found a few times. This rearrangement joins TRBV25-1 to TRBJ1-2; D gene ambiguous. The germline CDR1 and CDR2 sequences are MGHDK and SYGVNS. The V end lost 2 bases, the J end lost 5 bases, and 9 bases lay between the germline ends. The CDR3 runs 13 residues. CDR3 in amino acids: CASSEQPRYGYTF. The CDR3 nucleotides read TGTGCCAGCAGTGAACAACCGCGTTATGGCTACACCTTC.

The chain joins TRBV6-6 to TRBJ2-5; 7 bases map to TRBD1. Germline V gene data show CDR1 as MNHNY and CDR2 as SVGAGI (reference sequence). This CDR3 comprises 16 residues. V dropped 6 bases and J dropped 2; count of bases not matched to a gene: 12. Here the CDR3 DNA reads TGTGCCAGCAGGGGTATTAACAGGGGTGGGCAAGAGACCCAGTACTTC. The encoded protein is CASRGINRGGQETQYF.

In its sample, this clone was seen once. The V call is TRBV4-2, the J call TRBJ1-2; D unresolved. The V gene lost 0 bases and the J gene lost 6 bases, with 20 bases spanning the gap. Germline-derived CDR1 and CDR2 are LGHNA and YNFKEQ. The CDR3 runs 17 residues. CDR3 sequence (DNA): TGTGCCAGCAGCCAAGAAAGGTGGCACCCCCGAGGAGATGGCTACACCTTC. It translates to CASSQERWHPRGDGYTF.

The V call is TRBV4-1, the J call TRBJ1-1; 9 bases align to TRBD1. This CDR3 is 15 amino acids long. J was trimmed by 4 bases and V by 3 bases; bases with no gene match: 6. The germline gives CDR1 MGHRA, CDR2 YSYEKL. CDR3 nucleotides: TGCGCCAGCAGCCAGGACGGACAGGGGAGCACTGAAGCTTTCTTT. Its protein product is CASSQDGQGSTEAFF.

The gene calls are TRBV28 and TRBJ2-1; 11 bases map to TRBD1. CDR1 and CDR2 (germline): MDHEN, SYDVKM. Trimming removed 2 bases from V and 7 bases from J; junction bases left unmatched: 1. This CDR3 has 14 amino acids. CDR3 bases: TGTGCCAGCAGTTTAGGACAGGGGGCTAATGAGCAGTTCTTC. It specifies CASSLGQGANEQFF.

The chain is built from TRBV7-9 and TRBJ1-2; 12 bases match TRBD1. Germline CDR1 reads SEHNR; CDR2 reads FQNEAQ (reference sequence). The CDR3 loop spans 17 amino acids. V was clipped by 6 bases and J by 3 bases; unmatched bases: 11. The CDR3 coding sequence is TGTGCCAGCAGGAACCGGGACAGGGGGCTATGGGACTATGGCTACACCTTC. It encodes CASRNRDRGLWDYGYTF.

The genes are TRBV27 and TRBJ2-1, with D perhaps TRBD2 (5 bases). Germline V gene data show CDR1 as MNHEY and CDR2 as SMNVEV (reference sequence). CDR3 length: 15 residues. Trimming pared 8 bases from V and 1 base from J, leaving 15 bases between. CDR3 in DNA: TGTGCCAGCCGATGGAGCGGATGGTCCTACAATGAGCAGTTCTTC. Its protein product is CASRWSGWSYNEQFF.

J is TRBJ1-3 and V is TRBV28, with 11 bases aligning to TRBD1. J gave up 0 bases and V 3 bases, and 1 base lay outside the gene matches. The germline V gene has CDR1 MDHEN and CDR2 SYDVKM. The CDR3 loop spans 16 amino acids. The CDR3 DNA reads TGTGCCAGCAGTTTTGGGACAGGGGGCTCTGGAAACACCATATATTTT. Its protein is CASSFGTGGSGNTIYF.